The sequence of this T cell receptor (beta chain) was determined in a study of T-cell reconstitution after alpha-beta-depleted transplantation in children. In its sample, this clonotype was seen a few times. The antigen is unknown. General study points: Diversity and T-cell counts at one year after transplant derived mostly from new T cells. There were some patients whose high TCRbeta diversity at day 60 came from surviving recipient T cells and thymic progenitors. About two months after transplant, alpha-beta T cells reportedly came from several hundred expanded graft clones.

Using unique molecular identifiers, the investigators prepared the TCRbeta library. TCRdb reprocessed the PCR reads via MiXCR and lists one record per CDR3 protein. The sample yields 550,000 to 600,000 distinct CDR3 sequences, more than 20% seen once. There are 13 residues in the CDR3. Trimming pared 6 bases from V and 3 bases from J, leaving 11 bases between. In germline, CDR1 is ENHRY, CDR2 SYGVKD. The material sequenced was PBMCs, mostly from graft donor cells, taken 360 days after TCRalphabeta/CD19-depleted stem cell transplant. The chain carries TRBV10-3 and TRBJ1-2, with TRBD1 as a possible D gene (5 bases). The origin of this receptor is a boy younger than two who had a stem cell transplant for acute myeloid leukemia, so the T cells may come from the graft donor. This CDR3 reads CAISSDSDYGYTF. CDR3 sequence (DNA): TGTGCCATCAGCTCCGACAGTGACTATGGCTACACCTTC.